This paragraph reports one T cell receptor (beta chain). Its antigen is not identified. The data are from a study of vaccination effects on CD4 cells after COVID-19. Libraries were prepared by immunoSEQ multiplex PCR; TCRdb keeps only in-frame clonotypes and omits some of them. The sample lists 50,000 to 60,000 clones, around four fifths seen once, with around 4% in the top ten. The CDR3 sequence is 15 residues long. After removal of 5 bases from V and 4 bases from J, the junction contained 8 bases not matched to a gene. Per the germline V gene, CDR1 is MDHEN and CDR2 is SYDVKM. It was after nine to ten days of culture that CD4+ T cells were isolated. Every participant took two doses of the BNT162b2 or mRNA-1273 vaccine.

The clonotype was recovered from a human donor who received a COVID-19 vaccine. The material sequenced was CD4+ T cells from PBMCs cultured without peptide, taken after COVID-19 vaccination. This chain links TRBV28 with TRBJ1-5; 7 bases align to TRBD1. The DNA for the CDR3 is TGTGCCAGCAGTCCCCGACAGGGTAGGAATCAGCCCCAGCATTTT. Translating it yields CASSPRQGRNQPQHF.